The entry below gives a single TCR beta chain sequence along with its context. The antigen remains unidentified. This PCR relied on a set of 60 Vbeta primers and 13 Jbeta primers. Clones were read by immunoSEQ multiplex PCR, and TCRdb kept only the in-frame ones, dropping some. The repertoire holds roughly 140,000 clones, with approximately 83% as singletons. Donors sampled were nominally healthy, though unrecorded immune exposures were likely. The sample belongs to a study of cytomegalovirus exposure and HLA in healthy donors. General study results and limits: Available immune exposure information was restricted to CMV serostatus only.

The V gene's germline CDR1 is MNHEY and CDR2 SMNVEV (reference sequence). V was trimmed by 4 bases and J by 3 bases, leaving 7 bases between them. The CDR3 spans 13 residues. Sequenced sample: PBMCs. This chain connects TRBV27 to TRBJ1-5, with D unclear. The receptor's source is a male donor in good health and CMV-seronegative. The CDR3 DNA is TGTGCCAGCAGTTACACAGACAATCAGCCCCAGCATTTT. Residues: CASSYTDNQPQHF.